Each of the 29 T cell receptor beta chains below was sequenced from the same sample in a study of cytomegalovirus exposure and HLA in healthy donors. PCR used 60 Vbeta primers and 13 Jbeta primers. The table came from immunoSEQ multiplex PCR; TCRdb's copy has only in-frame clones and leaves some out. The data hold about 83,000 clones, with more than 60% observed a single time. Sequences were obtained from PBMCs. These TCRs come from a man between 18 and 35 years old in good health and CMV-seropositive.

The chain combines TRBV7-9 with TRBJ2-7, with TRBD1 identical over 9 bases. The CDR3 consists of 15 residues. Germline assignment: CDR1 SEHNR and CDR2 FQNEAQ (reference sequence). J gave up 5 bases and V 0 bases, and 5 bases lay outside the gene matches. DNA for the CDR3: TGTGCCAGCAGCTTAGCACAGGGGGCGAACCACGAGCAGTACTTC. Its translation: CASSLAQGANHEQYF.

The rearrangement joins TRBV15 to TRBJ1-5; 10 bases align to TRBD1. Germline CDR1 LNHNV, CDR2 YYDKDF (reference sequence). The J segment lost 5 bases and the V segment lost 3 bases, leaving 4 bases of the junction unmatched. This CDR3 region has 15 residues. The CDR3 nucleotides read TGTGCCACCAGCAGGGACAGGGGGGTCTATCAGCCCCAGCATTTT. Translated, it gives CATSRDRGVYQPQHF.

The chain uses TRBV9 and TRBJ2-2, with 9 bases lining up with TRBD1. V was pared by 2 bases and J by 6 bases, with 5 bases of the junction left unmatched. This CDR3 spans 15 amino acids. The germline V gene has CDR1 SGDLS and CDR2 YYNGEE. CDR3 DNA: TGTGCCAGCAGCGTGGGACAGGGCTGGGCCGGGGAGCTGTTTTTT. This translates into CASSVGQGWAGELFF. Looking up the rest from reference TRBV9 and TRBJ2-2 gives the full variable domain: DSGVTQTPKHLITATGQRVTLRCSPRSGDLSVYWYQQSLDQGLQFLIQYYNGEERAKGNILERFSAQQFPDLHSELNLSSLELGDSALYFCASSVGQGWAGELFFGEGSRLTVL.

The V and J genes are TRBV7-6 and TRBJ2-7; 9 bases are a match to TRBD1. The CDR3 loop spans 13 amino acids. V was clipped by 6 bases and J by 7 bases; unmatched bases: 7. The germline gives CDR1 SGHVS, CDR2 FNYEAQ. CDR3 DNA sequence: TGTGCCAGCAGTCCGGGACAGGGATGGGAGCAGTACTTC. This translates into CASSPGQGWEQYF.

The rearrangement joins TRBV4-1 to TRBJ1-1; D is perhaps TRBD1 (6 bases). The V and J ends lost 2 bases and 4 bases respectively, with 11 bases between them. The CDR3 totals 14 residues. Germline CDR1 and CDR2: MGHRA and YSYEKL. The CDR3 nucleotides read TGCGCCAGCAGCCAACCAGGGGTAGGCACTGAAGCTTTCTTT. Its translation: CASSQPGVGTEAFF.

The chain uses TRBV29-1 and TRBJ2-7; possibly TRBD2 for D (6 bases). The CDR3 runs to 13 residues. Germline CDR1 SQVTM, CDR2 ANQGSEA. V was pared by 6 bases and J by 7 bases, with 19 bases between. The CDR3 loop is CSVADRGVWEQYF. The CDR3 coding sequence is TGCAGCGTCGCCGACCGCGGGGTCTGGGAGCAGTACTTC.

The rearrangement uses TRBV6-4 and TRBJ2-3; the match to TRBD2 covers 8 bases. This CDR3 region has 15 residues. Germline V gene lookup returns CDR1 MRHNA and CDR2 SNTAGT. V was clipped by 3 bases and J by 4 bases; unmatched bases: 6. The CDR3 protein is CASSETGGPPDTQYF. CDR3 sequence (DNA): TGTGCCAGCAGTGAAACGGGAGGGCCGCCAGATACGCAGTATTTT.

This chain joins TRBV6-5 and TRBJ2-7; 10 bases align to TRBD2. The germline V gene has CDR1 MNHEY and CDR2 SVGAGI. The CDR3 covers 15 residues. V shed 2 bases, J shed 3 bases, and the junction held 4 bases outside the gene matches. CDR3 protein: CASSYTVAGGYEQYF. In DNA form, the CDR3 reads TGTGCCAGCAGTTACACAGTAGCGGGGGGCTACGAGCAGTACTTC.

The chain employs TRBV10-1 and TRBJ2-2; D call uncertain. The V end was cut by 1 base, the J end by 10 bases, with 10 bases between. The CDR3 has 13 amino acids. CDR1 is WNHNN, CDR2 SYGVQD, per germline (reference sequence). The CDR3 here is CASSEFGAVELFF. CDR3 sequence (DNA): TGCGCCAGCAGTGAGTTCGGAGCCGTGGAGCTGTTTTTT.

This sequence joins TRBV5-1 and TRBJ2-7; maybe TRBD2 (7 bases). The CDR3 totals 14 residues. Trimming left V 4 bases short and J 3 bases short, with 14 bases between. Germline V gives CDR1 SGHRS, CDR2 YFSETQ. CDR3 bases: TGCGCCAGCAGCCGGGGGGCCTGGGACTACGAGCAGTACTTC. This encodes CASSRGAWDYEQYF.

This chain connects TRBV29-1 to TRBJ1-2; 7 bases agree with TRBD1. This CDR3 is built from 12 residues. CDR1 is SQVTM and CDR2 is ANQGSEA in the germline V gene. Trimming removed 3 bases from V and 8 bases from J; junction bases left unmatched: 6. DNA of the CDR3: TGCAGCGTTGAGCCAGGGGGGAGAGGCTACACCTTC. It translates to CSVEPGGRGYTF.

The chain uses TRBV29-1 and TRBJ2-7; 9 positions agree with TRBD2. From germline, CDR1 is SQVTM and CDR2 ANQGSEA. The ends lost 7 bases at V and 5 bases at J; junction bases unmatched: 12. The CDR3 is made up of 14 amino acids. The CDR3 DNA reads TGCAGCGCCAAACGGGGCGGGAGGGCCGACGAGCAGTACTTC. Translation: CSAKRGGRADEQYF.

The chain links TRBV10-3 to TRBJ2-7, with 7 bases that match TRBD1. Trimming took 6 bases from V and 4 from J; bases not matched to a gene: 9. Germline V lookup: CDR1 ENHRY, CDR2 SYGVKD. This CDR3 spans 14 amino acids. Here the CDR3 DNA reads TGTGCCATCAGAGGGACAGAGGGTTTGTACGAGCAGTACTTC. Translation gives CAIRGTEGLYEQYF.

This clone was seen more than once but under ten times. The chain couples TRBV7-2 to TRBJ2-5; possibly TRBD2 for D (6 bases). This CDR3 is built from 14 residues. V was trimmed by 3 bases and J by 3 bases, leaving 11 bases between them. Germline CDR1 is SGHTA and CDR2 is FQGNSA. CDR3 protein: CASSLYSGKETQYF. In DNA, the CDR3 is TGTGCCAGCAGCTTGTATAGCGGTAAAGAGACCCAGTACTTC.

This chain connects TRBV2 to TRBJ2-7, with a tentative D call TRBD2 (5 bases). Trimming left V 7 bases short and J 2 bases short, with 24 bases between. Germline loops: CDR1 SNHLY, CDR2 FYNNEI. This CDR3 is 17 amino acids long. CDR3 sequence reads: CASKRSPVRGEPYEQYF. The CDR3 nucleotides are TGTGCCAGCAAAAGATCCCCGGTACGGGGAGAGCCCTACGAGCAGTACTTC. Combining the CDR3 with reference TRBV2 and TRBJ2-7 gives the whole variable domain EPEVTQTPSHQVTQMGQEVILRCVPISNHLYFYWYRQILGQKVEFLVSFYNNEISEKSEIFDDQFSVERPDGSNFTLKIRSTKLEDSAMYFCASKRSPVRGEPYEQYFGPGTRLTVT.

The V and J genes are TRBV5-1 and TRBJ2-7; 12 bases are shared with TRBD2. Germline CDR1 is SGHRS and CDR2 is YFSETQ. J was trimmed by 4 bases and V by 0 bases; bases with no gene match: 8. The CDR3 is 17 amino acids. The CDR3 region is CASSLAETSGSLYEQYF. In nucleotides, the CDR3 is TGCGCCAGCAGCTTGGCCGAGACTAGCGGGAGTCTTTACGAGCAGTACTTC.

The chain couples TRBV5-1 to TRBJ2-1; 7 bases are shared with TRBD1. The J segment lost 0 bases and the V segment lost 3 bases, leaving 3 bases of the junction unmatched. The CDR3 spans 15 residues. CDR1 and CDR2 (germline): SGHRS, YFSETQ. As DNA, the CDR3 is TGCGCCAGCAGCTCGGGACAGAACTCCTACAATGAGCAGTTCTTC. Translated: CASSSGQNSYNEQFF.

The chain has TRBV6-5 and TRBJ1-1; TRBD1 matches at 7 bases. The germline CDR1 and CDR2 sequences are MNHEY and SVGAGI. The length of the CDR3 is 14 residues. Trimming cost V 0 bases and J 4 bases; bases outside gene matches: 2. CDR3 sequence (DNA): TGTGCCAGCAGTTACTCGACAGGGAGCACTGAAGCTTTCTTT. It translates to CASSYSTGSTEAFF.

This chain joins TRBV9 and TRBJ1-5, with D possibly matching TRBD1 (5 bases). Germline CDR1 reads SGDLS; CDR2 reads YYNGEE. The length of the CDR3 is 15 residues. The V gene lost 3 bases and the J gene lost 3 bases, with 13 bases spanning the gap. CDR3 sequence reads: CASSEPQGYNQPQHF. The CDR3 DNA follows: TGTGCCAGCAGCGAGCCTCAGGGATACAATCAGCCCCAGCATTTT.

In DNA, the CDR3 is TGTGCCAGCAGCTTAGAGAACTGGTTCTACGAGCAGTACTTC. This sequence encodes CASSLENWFYEQYF. V is TRBV7-8 and J is TRBJ2-7, with D unclear. The V gene lost 1 base and the J gene lost 3 bases, with 10 bases spanning the gap. The V gene's germline CDR1 is SGHVS and CDR2 FQNEAQ. CDR3 length: 14 amino acids.

This clone was detected a few times. The CDR3 sequence: CASSEEQGMKLFF. The CDR3 coding sequence is TGCGCCAGCAGTGAGGAACAGGGTATGAAACTGTTTTTT. The chain links TRBV10-1 to TRBJ1-4; the D gene is possibly TRBD1 (6 bases). V was cut by 2 bases and J by 11 bases, with 12 bases left in between. The CDR3 totals 13 residues. Germline CDR1 reads WNHNN; CDR2 reads SYGVQD (reference sequence).

The rearrangement joins TRBV14 to TRBJ2-2, with 9 bases lining up with TRBD1. The CDR3 spans 15 residues. The junction had 7 bases not matched to a gene; V was cut back by 4 bases and J by 7 bases. CDR1 and CDR2 (germline): SGHDN, FVKESK. The CDR3 nucleotides are TGTGCCAGCAGCCCGAGGACAGGGGAGAGCGGGGAGCTGTTTTTT. This sequence encodes CASSPRTGESGELFF.

The gene calls are TRBV28 and TRBJ2-7; 7 bases fit TRBD1. The V gene end was trimmed by 11 bases and the J gene end by 3 bases; junction bases not matched to a gene: 10. The germline V gene encodes CDR1 MDHEN and CDR2 SYDVKM. This CDR3 contains 13 residues. In DNA, the CDR3 is TGTGCCGGAGGCCGGACAGGTAACTACGAGCAGTACTTC. Its protein product is CAGGRTGNYEQYF.

The chain carries TRBV4-1 and TRBJ2-7; 9 nucleotides align to TRBD2. The CDR3 has 14 amino acids. Per germline, CDR1 MGHRA and CDR2 YSYEKL. Trimming took 6 bases from V and 3 from J; bases not matched to a gene: 6. CDR3 nucleotides: TGCGCCAGCAGAAGACTAGCGGAGGACTACGAGCAGTACTTC. Its protein product is CASRRLAEDYEQYF.

The V call is TRBV6-4, the J call TRBJ1-2; 11 bases match TRBD1. The germline V gene has CDR1 MRHNA and CDR2 SNTAGT. The CDR3 totals 14 residues. V shed 6 bases, J shed 8 bases, and the junction held 8 bases outside the gene matches. In DNA, the CDR3 is TGTGCCAGCAGGCCGGGACAGGGGGTTGGAGGCTACACCTTC. Protein: CASRPGQGVGGYTF.

Turning to this clone: Other DNA sequences from this sample encode an identical CDR3 as well. V and J are TRBV4-1 and TRBJ2-7, with a tentative D call TRBD2 (6 bases). V dropped 2 bases and J dropped 2 bases, with 10 bases sitting between them. Germline CDR1 is MGHRA and CDR2 is YSYEKL. The CDR3 is made up of 14 amino acids. The CDR3 DNA reads as TGCGCCAGCAGCCAACTGCGGGAAGCCTACGAGCAGTACTTC. Protein sequence: CASSQLREAYEQYF.

This clone was observed once. The chain joins TRBV7-9 to TRBJ1-1; tentative D call: TRBD1 (5 bases). V lost 4 bases, J lost 4 bases, and 16 bases lay in between. Germline loops: CDR1 SEHNR, CDR2 FQNEAQ (reference sequence). The CDR3 length is 15 residues. As DNA, the CDR3 is TGTGCCAGCAGCTCCCAGTCCGGGGGAGGCACTGAAGCTTTCTTT. It yields the protein CASSSQSGGGTEAFF.

J is TRBJ2-7 and V is TRBV11-2; TRBD2 aligns across 10 bases. The trim removed 0 bases at V and 2 bases at J, leaving 13 bases unmatched. This CDR3 comprises 19 residues. Germline loops: CDR1 SGHAT, CDR2 FQNNGV. Written as DNA, the CDR3 is TGTGCCAGCAGCTTAGATATCCTAGCGGGAGTCTTGAGGCCCTACGAGCAGTACTTC. Protein product: CASSLDILAGVLRPYEQYF.

This chain joins TRBV6-5 and TRBJ1-1; no clear D. This CDR3 is built from 13 residues. CDR1 and CDR2 (germline): MNHEY, SVGAGI. Trimming stripped 7 bases from V and 0 bases from J, with 9 bases between. Written as DNA, the CDR3 is TGTGCCAGCACCCAACGGTTGAACACTGAAGCTTTCTTT. Its translation: CASTQRLNTEAFF.